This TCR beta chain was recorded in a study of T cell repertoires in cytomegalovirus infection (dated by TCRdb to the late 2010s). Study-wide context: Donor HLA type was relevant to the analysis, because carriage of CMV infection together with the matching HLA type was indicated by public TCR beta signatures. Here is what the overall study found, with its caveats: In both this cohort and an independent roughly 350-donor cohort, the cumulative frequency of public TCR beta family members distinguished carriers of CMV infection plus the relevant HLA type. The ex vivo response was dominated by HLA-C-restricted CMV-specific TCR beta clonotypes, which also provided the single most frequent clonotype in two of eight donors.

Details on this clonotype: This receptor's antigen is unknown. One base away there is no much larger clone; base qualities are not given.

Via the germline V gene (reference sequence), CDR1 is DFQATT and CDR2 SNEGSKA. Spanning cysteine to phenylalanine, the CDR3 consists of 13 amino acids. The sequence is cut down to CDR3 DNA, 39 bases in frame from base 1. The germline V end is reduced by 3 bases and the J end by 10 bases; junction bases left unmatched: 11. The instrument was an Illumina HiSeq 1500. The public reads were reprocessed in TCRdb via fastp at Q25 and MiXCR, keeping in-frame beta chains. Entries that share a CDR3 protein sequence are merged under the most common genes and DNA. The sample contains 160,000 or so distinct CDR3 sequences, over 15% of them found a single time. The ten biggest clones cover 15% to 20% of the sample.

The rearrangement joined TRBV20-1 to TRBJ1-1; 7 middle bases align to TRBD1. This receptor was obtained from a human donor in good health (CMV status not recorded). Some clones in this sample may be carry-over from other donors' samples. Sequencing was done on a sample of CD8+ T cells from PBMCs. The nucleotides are TGCAGTGCTAGGGCGGGAAGACAGGGCTCAGCTTTCTTT. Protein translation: CSARAGRQGSAFF.